This TCR beta chain comes out of a study of patients and donors after allogeneic stem cell transplantation. From the RT-PCR reads, TCRdb called clonotypes with MiXCR, one entry per CDR3 protein. The data show around 8,800 distinct CDR3 sequences, approximately 4% seen once. This clonotype has at least ten counts. CDR3 size: 13 residues. The gene calls are TRBV21-1 and TRBJ2-7; the table gives TRBD2 as D, unverified against the DNA. TRBV21-1 is noted as a pseudogene. This clonotype originated in a human donor who was either an allogeneic HSCT recipient or a stem cell or donor lymphocyte infusion donor (not recorded which). It is not recorded whose cells these are; they may come from a transplant donor. The specimen sequenced was blood, either unsorted or a sorted T cell fraction (not recorded which). The CDR3 sequence is CASIPSGEIEQYF. CDR3 nucleotides: TGTGCCAGCATCCCATCTGGGGAGATCGAGCAGTACTTC.